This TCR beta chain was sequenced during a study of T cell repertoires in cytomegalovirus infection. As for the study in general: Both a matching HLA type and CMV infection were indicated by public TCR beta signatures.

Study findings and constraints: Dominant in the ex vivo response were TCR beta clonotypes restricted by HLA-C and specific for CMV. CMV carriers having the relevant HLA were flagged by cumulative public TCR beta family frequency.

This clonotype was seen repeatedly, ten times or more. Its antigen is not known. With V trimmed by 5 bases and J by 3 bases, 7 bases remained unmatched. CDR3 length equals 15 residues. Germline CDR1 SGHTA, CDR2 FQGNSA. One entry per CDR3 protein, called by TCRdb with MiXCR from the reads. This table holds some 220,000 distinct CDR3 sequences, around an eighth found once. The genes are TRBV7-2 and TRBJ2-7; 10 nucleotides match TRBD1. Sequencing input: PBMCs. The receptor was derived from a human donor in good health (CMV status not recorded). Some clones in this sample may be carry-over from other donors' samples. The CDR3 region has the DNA TGTGCCAGCAGCCGGACAGGGGGTCGGGACTACGAGCAGTACTTC. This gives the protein CASSRTGGRDYEQYF.